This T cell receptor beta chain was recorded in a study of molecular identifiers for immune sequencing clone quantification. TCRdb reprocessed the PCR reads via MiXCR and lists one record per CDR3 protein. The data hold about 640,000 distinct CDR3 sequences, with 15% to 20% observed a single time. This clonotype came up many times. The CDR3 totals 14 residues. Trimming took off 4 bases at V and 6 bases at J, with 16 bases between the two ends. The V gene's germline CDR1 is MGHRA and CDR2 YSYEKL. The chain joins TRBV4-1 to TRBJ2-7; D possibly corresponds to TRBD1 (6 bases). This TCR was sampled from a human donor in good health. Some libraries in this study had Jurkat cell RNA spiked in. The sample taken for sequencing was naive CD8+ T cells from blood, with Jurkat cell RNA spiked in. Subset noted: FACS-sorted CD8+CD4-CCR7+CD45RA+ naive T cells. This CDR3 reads CASSPGQSSFEQYF. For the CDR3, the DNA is TGCGCCAGCAGCCCCGGACAGTCCTCTTTCGAGCAGTACTTC.